Each of the 28 T cell receptor beta chains below was sequenced from the same sample in a study of cytomegalovirus exposure and HLA in healthy donors. PCR was performed using 60 Vbeta and 13 Jbeta primers. Sequencing used immunoSEQ multiplex PCR; TCRdb keeps in-frame clones, though not all of them. The table includes roughly 200,000 clones, approximately 79% detected once. The specimen was PBMCs. The origin of the receptors is a man between 50 and 59 years old in good health and CMV-seronegative.

The chain recombines TRBV7-8 with TRBJ1-1; D is uncertain. CDR3 length: 14 amino acids. V lost 3 bases, J lost 4 bases, and 12 bases lay in between. CDR1 and CDR2 (germline): SGHVS, FQNEAQ. CDR3 loop: CASSFGEGGTEAFF. The CDR3, as DNA: TGTGCCAGCAGCTTTGGGGAGGGAGGCACTGAAGCTTTCTTT.

The sample holds a few counts of this clone. The gene calls are TRBV28 and TRBJ2-7; the D is unclear. Germline V CDR1 and CDR2: MDHEN, SYDVKM. Deletions cut 3 bases from V and 4 bases from J, with 10 bases between. This CDR3 comprises 13 residues. CDR3 in DNA: TGTGCCAGCAGTTTCCCCTCCGGTTACGAGCAGTACTTC. Translation gives CASSFPSGYEQYF.

The rearrangement links TRBV7-9 to TRBJ2-3, with D hard to call. This CDR3 has 15 amino acids. V shed 1 base and J shed 2 bases, with 10 bases lying between them. The germline CDR1 and CDR2 sequences are SEHNR and FQNEAQ (reference sequence). CDR3 sequence reads: CASSLVPSSTDTQYF. The CDR3 DNA follows: TGTGCCAGCAGCTTAGTACCGAGTTCCACAGATACGCAGTATTTT.

The V call is TRBV6-6, the J call TRBJ1-5, with D perhaps matching TRBD1 (6 bases). CDR3 length: 14 residues. Germline CDR1 MNHNY, CDR2 SVGAGI (reference sequence). V was trimmed by 4 bases and J by 0 bases, leaving 7 bases between them. CDR3 region: CASSSRGSNQPQHF. As DNA, the CDR3 is TGTGCCAGCAGTTCCAGGGGTAGCAATCAGCCCCAGCATTTT.

The gene calls are TRBV4-2 and TRBJ1-4; 8 positions match TRBD1. The trim removed 2 bases at V and 4 bases at J, leaving 6 bases unmatched. CDR1 is LGHNA, CDR2 YNFKEQ, per germline. There are 16 residues in the CDR3. The CDR3 nucleotides read TGTGCCAGCAGCCAACGCCCGGGACAGGATAATGAAAAACTGTTTTTT. This codes for CASSQRPGQDNEKLFF.

The gene calls are TRBV11-3 and TRBJ2-5; D might be TRBD2 (5 bases). This CDR3 has 14 residues. Germline V CDR1 and CDR2: SGHNT, YENEEA. The V end lost 5 bases, the J end lost 7 bases, and 17 bases lay between the germline ends. CDR3 loop: CASSLTSSTLTQYF. DNA for the CDR3: TGTGCCAGCAGCCTGACCTCTAGCACTTTGACCCAGTACTTC.

The chain combines TRBV30 with TRBJ2-2; perhaps TRBD1 as D (5 bases). V lost 5 bases to trimming and J lost 2 bases, with 18 bases between them. The germline V gene encodes CDR1 GTSNPN and CDR2 SVGIG (reference sequence). The CDR3 length is 16 residues. For the CDR3, the DNA is TGTGCCTGGGGGGCTCTGTGGGCGGATAACACCGGGGAGCTGTTTTTT. Protein product: CAWGALWADNTGELFF.

This clone has just one count. This chain links TRBV5-1 with TRBJ1-1, with 10 bases identical to TRBD1. The CDR3 contains 14 residues. CDR1 is SGHRS, CDR2 YFSETQ, per germline. The trim removed 0 bases at V and 8 bases at J, leaving 4 bases unmatched. CDR3 nucleotide sequence: TGCGCCAGCAGCTTGGACGGACAGGGGGTAGAAGCTTTCTTT. This codes for CASSLDGQGVEAFF.

V is TRBV30 and J is TRBJ2-7, with D perhaps TRBD2 (6 bases). V lost 0 bases and J 8 bases, leaving 14 bases between the germline ends. This CDR3 contains 13 residues. Germline V gene data show CDR1 as GTSNPN and CDR2 as SVGIG (reference sequence). The CDR3 loop is CAWSVGNSGQQYF. The CDR3 DNA reads TGTGCCTGGAGTGTAGGGAATAGCGGCCAGCAGTACTTC. The entire variable domain, with the rest obtained from reference TRBV30 and TRBJ2-7, is as follows: SQTIHQWPATLVQPVGSPLSLECTVEGTSNPNLYWYRQAAGRGLQLLFYSVGIGQISSEVPQNLSASRPQDRQFILSSKKLLLSDSGFYLCAWSVGNSGQQYFGPGTRLTVT.

This clone was detected only once. V and J are TRBV4-1 and TRBJ2-7; D possibly corresponds to TRBD1 (6 bases). V was cut by 4 bases and J by 7 bases, with 11 bases left in between. Germline assignment: CDR1 MGHRA and CDR2 YSYEKL. This CDR3 is built from 12 residues. The CDR3 DNA reads as TGCGCCAGCAGCCTCCAGGGGATGGAGCAGTACTTC. Amino acid sequence: CASSLQGMEQYF.

The V and J genes are TRBV11-2 and TRBJ1-2, with D uncertain. The CDR3 has 14 residues. CDR1 and CDR2 (germline): SGHAT, FQNNGV. Trimming pared 5 bases from V and 8 bases from J, leaving 18 bases between. The CDR3, as DNA: TGTGCCAGCAGCCGAGACGGTATCGGAGGGGGCTACACCTTC. It yields the protein CASSRDGIGGGYTF.

The chain carries TRBV4-2 and TRBJ1-4; D possibly corresponds to TRBD1 (6 bases). Germline V gives CDR1 LGHNA, CDR2 YNFKEQ. The CDR3 totals 15 residues. V was trimmed by 2 bases and J by 8 bases, leaving 15 bases between them. CDR3 amino acids: CASSQTRGNGEKLFF. CDR3 in DNA: TGTGCCAGCAGCCAAACCAGGGGCAACGGCGAAAAACTGTTTTTT.

The rearrangement joins TRBV5-8 to TRBJ2-7, with 13 nucleotides matching TRBD2. The CDR3 sequence is 15 residues long. V lost 1 base, J lost 3 bases, and 1 base stayed unmatched. Germline V lookup: CDR1 SGHTS, CDR2 YDEGEE. This chain's CDR3 is CASSLRTSGSYEQYF. The DNA for the CDR3 is TGTGCCAGCAGCTTGAGGACTAGCGGGAGCTACGAGCAGTACTTC.

Only one count was recorded for this clone. This chain uses TRBV10-2 with TRBJ2-5; 10 nucleotides match TRBD1. Trimming took 3 bases from V and 2 from J; bases not matched to a gene: 9. This CDR3 has 17 residues. Germline V gene data show CDR1 as WSHSY and CDR2 as SAAADI. The CDR3 sequence is CASSDRYRDRGQETQYF. The CDR3 DNA reads TGCGCCAGCAGTGACCGCTACCGGGACAGGGGACAAGAGACCCAGTACTTC.

V usage is TRBV7-3 and J usage is TRBJ2-3, with TRBD2 matching 14 bases. Germline CDR1 and CDR2: SGHTA and FQGTGA. This CDR3 region has 16 residues. V shed 5 bases, J shed 2 bases, and the junction held 3 bases outside the gene matches. The CDR3 coding sequence is TGTGCCAGCAGCCCGACTAGCGGGAGGGTCACAGATACGCAGTATTTT. Protein: CASSPTSGRVTDTQYF. Filled out from reference TRBV7-3 and TRBJ2-3, the complete variable domain reads GAGVSQTPSNKVTEKGKYVELRCDPISGHTALYWYRQSLGQGPEFLIYFQGTGAADDSGLPNDRFFAVRPEGSVSTLKIQRTERGDSAVYLCASSPTSGRVTDTQYFGPGTRLTVL.

The CDR3, as DNA: TGTGCCAGCAGTCGAGGGGGATTCGGCACTGAAGCTTTCTTT. Translation gives CASSRGGFGTEAFF. This chain connects TRBV6-5 to TRBJ1-1, with D perhaps TRBD1 (6 bases). Trimming took 5 bases from V and 4 from J, leaving 14 bases between them. This CDR3 is 14 amino acids long. Germline V lookup: CDR1 MNHEY, CDR2 SVGAGI.

CDR3 loop: CASSEASGIPKNIQYF. The CDR3 DNA reads TGTGCCAGCAGCGAGGCTAGCGGGATTCCAAAAAACATTCAGTACTTC. This sequence joins TRBV2 and TRBJ2-4, with 9 bases lining up with TRBD2. Looked up from germline, CDR1 is SNHLY and CDR2 is FYNNEI. The V and J ends lost 6 bases and 4 bases, in that order; junction bases with no gene match: 10. The CDR3 consists of 16 residues.

The rearrangement links TRBV27 to TRBJ2-5; no firm D call. The germline gives CDR1 MNHEY, CDR2 SMNVEV (reference sequence). The V and J ends lost 2 bases and 5 bases respectively, with 9 bases between them. This CDR3 comprises 13 residues. CDR3 protein: CASSLAGSETQYF. The CDR3 DNA is TGTGCCAGCAGTTTAGCCGGTTCTGAGACCCAGTACTTC.

A few counts support this clone. This sequence joins TRBV5-1 and TRBJ2-3; D is possibly TRBD1 (5 bases). Per the germline V gene, CDR1 is SGHRS and CDR2 is YFSETQ. This CDR3 is built from 14 residues. Trimming took off 5 bases at V and 0 bases at J, with 10 bases between the two ends. The CDR3 DNA reads TGCGCCAGCAGATTACAGGCCAGCACAGATACGCAGTATTTT. Translated, it gives CASRLQASTDTQYF.

The chain combines TRBV5-5 with TRBJ1-2, with TRBD1 identical over 9 bases. CDR1 SGHKS and CDR2 YYEKEE come from the germline V gene (reference sequence). The J segment lost 4 bases and the V segment lost 4 bases, leaving 8 bases of the junction unmatched. The CDR3 loop spans 15 amino acids. CDR3 amino acids: CASSAPDRGSYGYTF. The CDR3 bases are TGTGCCAGCAGCGCCCCGGACAGGGGTAGCTATGGCTACACCTTC.

The rearrangement joins TRBV11-2 to TRBJ2-7; TRBD2 matches at 13 bases. The V gene end was trimmed by 4 bases and the J gene end by 3 bases; junction bases not matched to a gene: 6. CDR1 and CDR2 (germline): SGHAT, FQNNGV. This CDR3 spans 16 amino acids. The CDR3 reads CASSSPGLAGRYEQYF. The CDR3 DNA sequence: TGTGCCAGCAGCTCCCCGGGACTAGCGGGACGCTACGAGCAGTACTTC.

This clone was counted once. The CDR3, as DNA: TGTGCCAGCAGCTTAGTGTCTAGCGGGAGGAGTGAGCAGTACTTC. Its protein product is CASSLVSSGRSEQYF. The genes are TRBV7-8 and TRBJ2-7, with 11 bases fitting TRBD2. CDR3 length equals 15 residues. The V gene's germline CDR1 is SGHVS and CDR2 FQNEAQ. With V trimmed by 1 base and J by 7 bases, 6 bases remained unmatched.

This clone was observed a few times. V is TRBV28 and J is TRBJ1-2; possibly TRBD1 for D (6 bases). The CDR3 totals 14 residues. Trimming stripped 5 bases from V and 2 bases from J, with 12 bases between. Germline values: CDR1 MDHEN, CDR2 SYDVKM. DNA of the CDR3: TGTGCCAGCAGTGCCAACAGGGACAACTATGGCTACACCTTC. Translated, it gives CASSANRDNYGYTF.

J is TRBJ2-7 and V is TRBV11-1; D possibly corresponds to TRBD1 (6 bases). Germline-derived CDR1 and CDR2 are SGHAT and FQDESV (reference sequence). The CDR3 consists of 12 residues. The V end lost 6 bases, the J end lost 4 bases, and 10 bases lay between the germline ends. The CDR3, as DNA: TGTGCCAGCAGTTCCGGACAGTACGAGCAGTACTTC. It specifies CASSSGQYEQYF. Together with reference TRBV11-1 and TRBJ2-7, the CDR3 gives the full variable domain: EAEVAQSPRYKITEKSQAVAFWCDPISGHATLYWYRQILGQGPELLVQFQDESVVDDSQLPKDRFSAERLKGVDSTLKIQPAELGDSAMYLCASSSGQYEQYFGPGTRLTVT.

V usage is TRBV15 and J usage is TRBJ1-2, with D tentatively TRBD1 (5 bases). The CDR3 has 14 residues. Germline CDR1 reads LNHNV; CDR2 reads YYDKDF (reference sequence). V was pared by 0 bases and J by 4 bases, with 9 bases between. The CDR3 is CATSRERQSYGYTF. DNA of the CDR3: TGTGCCACCAGCAGAGAGAGACAGTCCTATGGCTACACCTTC.

The chain carries TRBV14 and TRBJ2-1; 11 nucleotides agree with TRBD2. Germline-derived CDR1 and CDR2 are SGHDN and FVKESK. The CDR3 covers 15 residues. V shed 4 bases, J shed 7 bases, and the junction held 6 bases outside the gene matches. This chain's CDR3 is CASSLLAGVANEQFF. CDR3 in DNA: TGTGCCAGCAGCCTACTAGCGGGAGTAGCGAATGAGCAGTTCTTC.

This clone was observed once. The CDR3 DNA reads TGTGCCAGCAGACGGGGACAGGGAAATTACGAGCAGTACTTC. Translating gives CASRRGQGNYEQYF. This rearrangement joins TRBV27 to TRBJ2-7; 9 nucleotides line up with TRBD1. Germline V gene lookup returns CDR1 MNHEY and CDR2 SMNVEV (reference sequence). The CDR3 has 14 residues. The ends lost 6 bases at V and 4 bases at J; junction bases unmatched: 7.

To note about this clone: The CDR3 ends on some other residue instead of the conserved phenylalanine or tryptophan, so this is likely a read error. This rearrangement joins TRBV2 to TRBJ2-7; D could derive from TRBD1 or TRBD2 (5 bases each). The CDR3 sequence is 15 residues long. With 2 bases removed from V and 2 bases from J, the gap between germline ends came to 13 bases. Per germline, CDR1 SNHLY and CDR2 FYNNEI. CDR3 sequence reads: CASSELEVGAYEQYL. CDR3 nucleotides: TGTGCCAGCAGTGAATTGGAGGTGGGGGCCTACGAGCAGTACCTC.